This record concerns one T cell receptor beta chain sequence. This sample is drawn from a study of CD8 T cells in Susac syndrome. Random hexamers served to reverse transcribe roughly 0.45 to 1 ug RNA. TCRdb passed the immunoSEQ multiplex PCR reads through MiXCR, listing each CDR3 protein once. The repertoire holds 140,000 or so distinct CDR3 sequences, with under 97% as singletons. The CDR3 totals 15 residues. Trimming left V 0 bases short and J 0 bases short, with 9 bases between. Germline CDR1 reads SGHAT; CDR2 reads FQNNGV. The chain has TRBV11-2 and TRBJ2-7; the D gene is possibly TRBD2 (5 bases). Sequencing was done on a sample of CD4+ T cells from PBMCs. This TCR came from a human donor with Susac syndrome. The DNA of the CDR3 is TGTGCCAGCAGCTTAGAGACTGCGGGCTCCTACGAGCAGTACTTC. Its protein product is CASSLETAGSYEQYF.